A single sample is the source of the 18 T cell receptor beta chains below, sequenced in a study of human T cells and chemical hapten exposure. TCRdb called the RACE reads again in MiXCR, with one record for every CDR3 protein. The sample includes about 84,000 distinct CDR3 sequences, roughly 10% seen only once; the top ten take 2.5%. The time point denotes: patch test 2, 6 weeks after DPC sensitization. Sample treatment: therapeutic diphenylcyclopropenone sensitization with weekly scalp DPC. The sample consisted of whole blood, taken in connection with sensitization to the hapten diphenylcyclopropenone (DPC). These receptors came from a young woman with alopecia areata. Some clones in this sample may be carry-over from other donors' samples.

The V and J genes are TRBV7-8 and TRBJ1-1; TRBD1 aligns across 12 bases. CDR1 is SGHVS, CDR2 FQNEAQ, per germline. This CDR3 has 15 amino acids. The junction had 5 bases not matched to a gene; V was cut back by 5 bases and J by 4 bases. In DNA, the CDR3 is TGTGCCAGCAGCCCAGGGACAGGGGGCCTCACTGAAGCTTTCTTT. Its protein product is CASSPGTGGLTEAFF.

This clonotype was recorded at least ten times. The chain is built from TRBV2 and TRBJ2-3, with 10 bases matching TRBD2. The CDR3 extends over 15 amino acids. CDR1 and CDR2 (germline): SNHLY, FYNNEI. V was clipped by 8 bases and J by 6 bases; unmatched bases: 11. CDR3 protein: CASGRTSGNMDTQYF. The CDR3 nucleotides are TGTGCCAGCGGGCGCACTAGCGGGAATATGGATACGCAGTATTTT.

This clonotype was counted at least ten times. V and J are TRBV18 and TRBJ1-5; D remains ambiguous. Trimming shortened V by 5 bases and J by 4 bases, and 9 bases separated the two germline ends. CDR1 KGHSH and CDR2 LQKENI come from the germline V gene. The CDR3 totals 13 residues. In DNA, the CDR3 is TGTGCCAGCTCAACGAAACCAAATCAGCCCCAGCATTTT. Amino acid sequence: CASSTKPNQPQHF.

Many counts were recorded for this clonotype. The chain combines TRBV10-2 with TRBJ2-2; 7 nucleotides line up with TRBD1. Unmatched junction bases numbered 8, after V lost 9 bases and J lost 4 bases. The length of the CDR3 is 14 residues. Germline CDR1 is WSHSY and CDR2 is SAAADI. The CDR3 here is CASIDRAGTGELFF. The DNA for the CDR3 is TGCGCCAGTATTGACAGGGCGGGCACCGGGGAGCTGTTTTTT.

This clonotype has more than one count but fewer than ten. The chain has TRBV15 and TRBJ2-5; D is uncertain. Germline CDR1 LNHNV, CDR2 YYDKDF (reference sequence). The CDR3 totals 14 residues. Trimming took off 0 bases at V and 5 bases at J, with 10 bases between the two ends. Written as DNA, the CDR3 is TGTGCCACCAGCAGAGATTTGTCGGCGGAGACCCAGTACTTC. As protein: CATSRDLSAETQYF.

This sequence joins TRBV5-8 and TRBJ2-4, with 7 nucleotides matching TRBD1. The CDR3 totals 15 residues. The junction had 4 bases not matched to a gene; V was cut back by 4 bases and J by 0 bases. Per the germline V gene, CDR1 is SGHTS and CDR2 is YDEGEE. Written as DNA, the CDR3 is TGTGCCAGCAGCACAAGGACAGGAGCCAAAAACATTCAGTACTTC. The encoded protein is CASSTRTGAKNIQYF.

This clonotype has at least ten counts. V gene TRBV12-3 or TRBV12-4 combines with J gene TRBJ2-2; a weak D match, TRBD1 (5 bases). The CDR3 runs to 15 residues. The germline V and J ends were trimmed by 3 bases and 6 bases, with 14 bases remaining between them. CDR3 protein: CASSLRSGIAGELFF. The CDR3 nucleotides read TGTGCCAGCAGTTTGAGGTCAGGGATAGCCGGGGAGCTGTTTTTT.

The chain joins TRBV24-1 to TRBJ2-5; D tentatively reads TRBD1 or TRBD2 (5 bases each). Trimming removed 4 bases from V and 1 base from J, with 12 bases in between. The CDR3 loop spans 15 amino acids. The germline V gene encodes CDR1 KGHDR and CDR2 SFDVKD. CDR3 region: CATSESRDGQETQYF. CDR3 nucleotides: TGTGCCACCAGTGAGTCAAGGGACGGCCAAGAGACCCAGTACTTC.

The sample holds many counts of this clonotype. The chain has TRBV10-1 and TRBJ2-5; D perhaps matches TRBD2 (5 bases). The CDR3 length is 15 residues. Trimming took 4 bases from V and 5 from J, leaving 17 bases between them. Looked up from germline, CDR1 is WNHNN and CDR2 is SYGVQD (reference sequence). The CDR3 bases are TGCGCCAGCAGTGCCCGGACGAACCAGCGGGAGACCCAGTACTTC. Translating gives CASSARTNQRETQYF.

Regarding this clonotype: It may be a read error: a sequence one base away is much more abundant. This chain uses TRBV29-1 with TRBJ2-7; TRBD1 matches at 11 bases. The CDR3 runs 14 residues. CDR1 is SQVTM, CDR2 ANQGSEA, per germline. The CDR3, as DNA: TGCGGCGTTAAACTGGACAGGGGGCCCTACGAGCAGTACTTC. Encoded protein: CGVKLDRGPYEQYF.

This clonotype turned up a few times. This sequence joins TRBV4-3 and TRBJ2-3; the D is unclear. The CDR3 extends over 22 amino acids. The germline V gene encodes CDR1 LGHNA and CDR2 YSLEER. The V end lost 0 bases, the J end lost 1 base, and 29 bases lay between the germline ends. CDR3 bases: TGCGCCAGCAGCCAAGATTTACGGTGGAGATTCCGAAATCGGTCGGGCACAGATACGCAGTATTTT. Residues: CASSQDLRWRFRNRSGTDTQYF.

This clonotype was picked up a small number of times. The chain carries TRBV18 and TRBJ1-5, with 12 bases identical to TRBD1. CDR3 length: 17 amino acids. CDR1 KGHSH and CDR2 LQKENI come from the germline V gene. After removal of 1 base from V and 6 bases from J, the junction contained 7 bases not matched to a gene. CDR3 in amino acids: CASSPLPGQGATQPQHF. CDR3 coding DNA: TGTGCCAGCTCACCACTCCCGGGACAGGGGGCCACTCAGCCCCAGCATTTT.

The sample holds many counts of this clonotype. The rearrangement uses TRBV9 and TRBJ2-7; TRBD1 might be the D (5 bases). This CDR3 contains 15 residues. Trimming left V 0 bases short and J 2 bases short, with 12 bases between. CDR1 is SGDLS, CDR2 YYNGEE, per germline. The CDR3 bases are TGTGCCAGCAGCGTAGGTTCGACAGCCACCTACGAGCAGTACTTC. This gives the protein CASSVGSTATYEQYF.

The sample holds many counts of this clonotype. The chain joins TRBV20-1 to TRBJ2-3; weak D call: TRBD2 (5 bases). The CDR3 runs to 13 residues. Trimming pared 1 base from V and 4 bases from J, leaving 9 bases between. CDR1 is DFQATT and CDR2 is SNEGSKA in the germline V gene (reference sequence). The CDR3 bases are TGCAGTGCTAGAGTTCCGGGATCAGATACGCAGTATTTT. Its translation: CSARVPGSDTQYF.

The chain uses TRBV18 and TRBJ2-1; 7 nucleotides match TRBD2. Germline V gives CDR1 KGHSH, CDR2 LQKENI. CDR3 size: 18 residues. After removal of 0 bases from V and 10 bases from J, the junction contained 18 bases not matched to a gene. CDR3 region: CASSPPQGRAGWRREQFF. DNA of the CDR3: TGTGCCAGCTCACCACCCCAGGGAAGAGCGGGGTGGAGACGAGAGCAGTTCTTC.

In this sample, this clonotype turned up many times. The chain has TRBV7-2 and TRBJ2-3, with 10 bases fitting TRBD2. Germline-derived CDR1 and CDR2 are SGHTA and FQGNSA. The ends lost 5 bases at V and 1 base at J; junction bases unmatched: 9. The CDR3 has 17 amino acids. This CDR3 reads CASSPPPSGGRTDTQYF. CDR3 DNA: TGTGCCAGCAGCCCCCCACCTAGCGGGGGCCGCACAGATACGCAGTATTTT.

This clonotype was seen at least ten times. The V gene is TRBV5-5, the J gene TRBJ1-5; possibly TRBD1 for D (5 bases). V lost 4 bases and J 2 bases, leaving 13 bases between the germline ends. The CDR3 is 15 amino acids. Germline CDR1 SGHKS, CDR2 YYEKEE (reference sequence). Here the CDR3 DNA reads TGTGCCAGCAGCCGGCAGGGTGACGGCAATCAGCCCCAGCATTTT. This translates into CASSRQGDGNQPQHF.

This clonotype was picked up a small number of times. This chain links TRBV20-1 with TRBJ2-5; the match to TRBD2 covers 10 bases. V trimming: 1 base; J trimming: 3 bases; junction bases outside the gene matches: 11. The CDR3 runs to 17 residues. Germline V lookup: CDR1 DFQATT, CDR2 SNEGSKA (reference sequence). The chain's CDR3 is CSARVNGVAGGEETQYF. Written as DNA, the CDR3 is TGCAGTGCTAGAGTAAATGGGGTAGCGGGAGGCGAAGAGACCCAGTACTTC.